The rows below give T cell receptor beta chains drawn from one sample of a study of cytomegalovirus exposure and HLA in healthy donors. The method was immunoSEQ multiplex PCR; TCRdb's version includes in-frame clones alone and lacks a portion of them. The sample has over 65,000 clones, roughly 94% seen once. Sequencing used PBMCs. These receptors all stem from a woman between 18 and 29 years old in good health and CMV-seropositive. Both conserved end residues are part of each CDR3. The D gene is left open where the match is weak.

>TRBV10-3|TRBD2|TRBJ2-7
CAISAASLTSGSHEQYF
>TRBV6-4|TRBD2|TRBJ2-3
CASSPSGVTDTQYF
>TRBV11-1|TRBD2|TRBJ2-1
CASSPPKTSGRGDEQFF
>TRBV2|-|TRBJ2-3
CASRETSSSTQYF
>TRBV2|TRBD1|TRBJ1-5
CASSAGGGNQPQHF
>TRBV6-5|-|TRBJ1-1
CASSRDMNTEAFF
>TRBV7-2|-|TRBJ2-4
CASSPGGRRAKNIQYF
>TRBV4-3|-|TRBJ1-2
CASSQGSAPANYGYTF
>TRBV7-9|TRBD1|TRBJ1-2
CASSLEDRGSYGYTF
>TRBV4-1|-|TRBJ1-1
CASSQELAGRGPLGEAFF
>TRBV6-1|-|TRBJ1-5
CASSEPVRGADQPQHF
>TRBV4-2|TRBD2|TRBJ2-3
CASSQGSGGVTDTQYF
>TRBV18|TRBD1|TRBJ2-7
CASSLTGDTYEQYF
>TRBV7-9|TRBD2|TRBJ2-3
CASFRLAGANPPGTDTQYF
>TRBV18|TRBD2|TRBJ2-7
CASSPPLGLFYEQYF
>TRBV11-2|-|TRBJ2-1
CASSPPSYNEQFF
>TRBV7-9|-|TRBJ2-5
CASSFDDGRETQYF
>TRBV5-1|TRBD1|TRBJ1-2
CASSSRQGYGYTF
>TRBV10-3|TRBD1|TRBJ1-4
CAISMDRAGTNEKLFF
>TRBV13|-|TRBJ2-7
CASSLLGQGSHEQYF
>TRBV4-2|-|TRBJ2-7
CASSQDTYEQYF
>TRBV29-1|TRBD1|TRBJ1-1
CSARLGQGGGTEAFF
>TRBV5-4|-|TRBJ2-1
CASRLIGMSGSSYNEQFF
>TRBV27|-|-
CASSVGGPNYEQYF
>TRBV5-1|-|TRBJ1-1
CASSGSREAFF
>TRBV11-1|-|TRBJ2-7
CASSQTTTYEQYF
>TRBV14|-|TRBJ2-3
CASSQEFATQYF
>TRBV11-1|-|TRBJ2-5
CASTLTGKGAETQYF
>TRBV7-2|TRBD1|TRBJ2-7
CASSSIRGLVDEQYF
>TRBV2|TRBD1|TRBJ2-1
CAALFLGTANEQFF
>TRBV7-2|-|TRBJ1-6
CASSLRDTLNSPLHF
>TRBV6-4|-|TRBJ2-1
CASSDSGRPYNEQFF
>TRBV4-1|-|TRBJ1-4
CASSPYGRDKNEKLFF
>TRBV2|TRBD1|TRBJ2-2
CASSPWGQSNTGELFF
>TRBV5-1|-|TRBJ2-7
CASSSSTPLTYEQYF
>TRBV7-9|-|TRBJ2-7
CASSLVDNSYEQYF
>TRBV9|TRBD2|TRBJ2-1
CASSVGSAGGTEQFF
>TRBV27|TRBD2|TRBJ2-3
CASSYLSPGLASTDTQYF
>TRBV7-2|TRBD2|TRBJ2-1
CASSSGGSPYNEQFF